Listed here are 2 T cell receptor beta chains from one sample, sequenced in a study of T cell clonotyping in hematopoietic cell transplantation. Repertoires were generated with immunoSEQ multiplex PCR, while TCRdb's copy carries only in-frame clones and drops some. Among over 7,500 clones listed, approximately 80% were seen once. The specimen was PBMCs, collected at the time of graft-versus-host disease after allogeneic stem cell transplant. The origin of the receptors is a male patient in his sixties who had an allogeneic stem cell transplant from an unrelated donor, so the T cells may come from the graft donor. Some clones in this sample may be carry-over from other donors' samples.

This chain connects TRBV4-1 to TRBJ2-7, with a weak D call TRBD2 (5 bases). This CDR3 has 16 amino acids. The germline V gene has CDR1 MGHRA and CDR2 YSYEKL. V lost 0 bases and J 2 bases, leaving 14 bases between the germline ends. The CDR3 DNA follows: TGCGCCAGCAGCCAAGAAGAGGGCAACCCTGCCTACGAGCAGTACTTC. Protein product: CASSQEEGNPAYEQYF.

This chain links TRBV5-1 with TRBJ2-3, with TRBD1 as a possible D gene (7 bases). CDR1 is SGHRS and CDR2 is YFSETQ in the germline V gene. With 4 bases removed from V and 3 bases from J, the gap between germline ends came to 15 bases. The CDR3 extends over 15 amino acids. This CDR3 is CASSPGGDRTDTQYF. The DNA of the CDR3 is TGCGCCAGCAGCCCCGGAGGGGACAGAACAGATACGCAGTATTTT.